A single TCR beta chain is shown here with its context. Its antigen is unidentified. PBMCs were sourced from less than 13 ml fresh peripheral blood. There were TCR beta CDR3 regions amplified from RNA transcripts. Primed by the HTBI set, a first-round RT-PCR was run on the TCR CDR3. TCRdb re-derived calls from the multiplex PCR reads in MiXCR, one entry per CDR3 protein. The sample includes about 510,000 distinct CDR3 sequences, approximately 14% of them seen just once. This sample is part of a study of T cells in Graves' hyperthyroidism and ophthalmopathy. Whole-study context: Upon initial diagnosis and before any treatment, peripheral blood was collected.

Germline CDR1 reads MNHEY; CDR2 reads SVGEGT. The CDR3 spans 17 residues. V lost 0 bases and J lost 2; bases outside the gene matches: 8. Study results and limitations: The model made its ophthalmopathy prediction, and onset followed a median approximately 7 months later.

This chain joins TRBV6-2 or TRBV6-3 and TRBJ2-7; 9 nucleotides line up with TRBD1. This TCR was sampled from a woman aged 35 to 49 with Graves' hyperthyroidism. Sequencing input: blood. The CDR3 reads CASSYSKQGASTYEQYF. As DNA, the CDR3 is TGTGCCAGCAGTTACTCAAAACAGGGGGCCTCTACCTACGAGCAGTACTTC.